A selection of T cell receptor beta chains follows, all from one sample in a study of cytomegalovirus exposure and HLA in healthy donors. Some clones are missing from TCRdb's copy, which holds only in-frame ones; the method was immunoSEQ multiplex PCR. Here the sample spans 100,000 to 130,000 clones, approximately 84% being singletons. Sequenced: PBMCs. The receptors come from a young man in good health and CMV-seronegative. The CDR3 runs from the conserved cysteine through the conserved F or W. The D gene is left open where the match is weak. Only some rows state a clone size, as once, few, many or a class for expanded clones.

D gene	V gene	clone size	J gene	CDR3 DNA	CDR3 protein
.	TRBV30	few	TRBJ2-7	TGTGCCTGGCAGCCGGGACTGGGATCCTACGAGCAGTACTTC	CAWQPGLGSYEQYF
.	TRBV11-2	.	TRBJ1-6	TGTGCCAGCAGCCTGCCGGGATTCGATAATTCACCCCTCCACTTT	CASSLPGFDNSPLHF
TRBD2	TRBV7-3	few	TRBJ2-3	TGTGCCAGCAGCTCCTACAGACTAGCGGGGGGGCGAGGAGACACAGATACGCAGTATTTT	CASSSYRLAGGRGDTDTQYF
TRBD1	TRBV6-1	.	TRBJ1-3	TGTGCCAGCAGGAGAGACAGGGGGCGCAACACCATATATTTT	CASRRDRGRNTIYF
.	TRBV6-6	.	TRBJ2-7	TGTGCCAGTGGGGGGGGCAAATCCGGCGAGCAGTACTTC	CASGGGKSGEQYF
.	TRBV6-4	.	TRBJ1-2	TGTGCCAGCAGTGAAGATTCCAACCGACTCTATGGCTACACCTTC	CASSEDSNRLYGYTF
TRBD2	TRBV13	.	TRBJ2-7	TGTGCCAGCAGCCTCGGCGGGAGGGCCTACGAGCAGTACTTC	CASSLGGRAYEQYF
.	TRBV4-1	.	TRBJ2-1	TGCGCCAGCAGCCAATTTTATCTAGGTTCCTACAATGAGCAGTTCTTC	CASSQFYLGSYNEQFF
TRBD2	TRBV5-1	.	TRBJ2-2	TGCGCCAGCAGTATCGGGGTAGCGGGTAACACCGGGGAGCTGTTTTTT	CASSIGVAGNTGELFF
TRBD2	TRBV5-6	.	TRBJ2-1	TGTGCCAGCAGCCTCGGGACTAGCGGGAACAATGAGCAGTTCTTC	CASSLGTSGNNEQFF
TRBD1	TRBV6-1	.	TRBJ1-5	TGTGCCAGCAGGACAGGGGGTGGGTACAATCAGCCCCAGCATTTT	CASRTGGGYNQPQHF
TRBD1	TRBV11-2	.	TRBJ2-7	TGTGCCAGCAGCTTTGGGACAGGGAATTACGAGCAGTACTTC	CASSFGTGNYEQYF
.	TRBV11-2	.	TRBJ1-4	TGTGCCAGCAGCTTAGGGGAGACCCTTACGCTGTTTTTT	CASSLGETLTLFF
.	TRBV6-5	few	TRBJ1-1	TGTGCCAGCAGTCAACAGAACACTGAAGCTTTCTTT	CASSQQNTEAFF
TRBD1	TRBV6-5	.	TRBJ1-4	TGTGCCAGCAGTTACTCCGCTGGACAGGGAGGGGAAAAACTGTTTTTT	CASSYSAGQGGEKLFF
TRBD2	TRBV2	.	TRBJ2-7	TGTGCCAGCAGGATCCCGGGGCTAGCGGGCTCCTACGAGCAGTACTTC	CASRIPGLAGSYEQYF
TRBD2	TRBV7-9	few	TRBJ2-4	TGTGCCAGCAGCCCGGGGACTAGCGGAATCGAGAGGAACATTCAGTACTTC	CASSPGTSGIERNIQYF
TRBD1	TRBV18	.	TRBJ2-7	TGTGCCAGCTCACCACCGGGACAGGGGTCCTCCGAGCAGTACTTC	CASSPPGQGSSEQYF
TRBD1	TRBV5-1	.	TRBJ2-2	TGCGCCAGCAGCTCTAGTGGACAGGGTGGAACCGGGGAGCTGTTTTTT	CASSSSGQGGTGELFF
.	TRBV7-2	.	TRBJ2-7	TGTGCCAGCAGCTACCAGGGGACGGGACAGTACTTC	CASSYQGTGQYF
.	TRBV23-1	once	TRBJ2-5	TGCGCCAGCAGTCAACCCAGGGGTCGGCGTCGGGAGACCCAGTACTTC	CASSQPRGRRRETQYF
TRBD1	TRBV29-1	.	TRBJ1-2	TGCAGCGTTGAAGTAGGGGGACAGGGGGCCTATGGCTACACCTTC	CSVEVGGQGAYGYTF
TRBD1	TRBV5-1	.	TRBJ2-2	TGCGCCAGCAGCTCTGGACAGGCGGGCGGGGAGCTGTTTTTT	CASSSGQAGGELFF
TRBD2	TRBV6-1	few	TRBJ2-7	TGTGCCAGCAGTGAAGCTTGGGGACTAGTCGACGAGCAGTACTTC	CASSEAWGLVDEQYF
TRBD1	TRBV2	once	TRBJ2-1	TGTGCCAGCGTAGGGACAGGGATAACCAATGAGCAGTTCTTC	CASVGTGITNEQFF
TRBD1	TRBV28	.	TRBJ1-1	TGTGCCAGCAGTCCCCCCGGGACAGGGGGAACTGAAGCTTTCTTT	CASSPPGTGGTEAFF
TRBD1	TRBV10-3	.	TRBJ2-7	TGTGCCACGGGACAGGGCTACGAGCAGTACTTC	CATGQGYEQYF
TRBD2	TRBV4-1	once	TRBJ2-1	TGCGCCAGCAGCCAAGGGCCGGGACTAGCGGGAGTAGATGAGCAGTTCTTC	CASSQGPGLAGVDEQFF
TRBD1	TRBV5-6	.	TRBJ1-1	TGTGCCAGCAGCGGCCGGGACAGTACGCCTGAAGCTTTCTTT	CASSGRDSTPEAFF
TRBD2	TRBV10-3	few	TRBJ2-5	TGTGCCATCAGTGAAGGGACTAGCGAAGAGACCCAGTACTTC	CAISEGTSEETQYF
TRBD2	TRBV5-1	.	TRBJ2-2	TGCGCCAGCAGCTTGATAGCGGGGGGGAACACCGGGGAGCTGTTTTTT	CASSLIAGGNTGELFF
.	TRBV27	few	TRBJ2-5	TGTGCTGGCAGTTTAGGAATTCGAGAGGGTTGGCGGAGGGTCCAAGAGACCCAGTACTTC	CAGSLGIREGWRRVQETQYF
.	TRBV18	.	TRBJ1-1	TGTGCCAGCTCACCGGGGATCAGCGGATCTGAAGCTTTCTTT	CASSPGISGSEAFF
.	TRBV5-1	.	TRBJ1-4	TGCGCCAGCGGTCCGACGGGACAAACTAATGAAAAACTGTTTTTT	CASGPTGQTNEKLFF
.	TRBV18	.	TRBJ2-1	TGTGCCAGCTCACCCCAGGGCGGGGTAGGAGAGCAGTTCTTC	CASSPQGGVGEQFF
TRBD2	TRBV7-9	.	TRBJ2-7	TGTGCCAGCAGCTTACGCGGGAGTTCCCACGAGCAGTACTTC	CASSLRGSSHEQYF
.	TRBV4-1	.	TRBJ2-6	TGCGCCAGCAGCCAAGGTCCAGTATCCGGGGCCAACGTCCTGACTTTC	CASSQGPVSGANVLTF
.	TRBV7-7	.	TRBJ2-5	TGTGCTAGCAGCCAAGCGGGTTTCGGGGAGACCCAGTACTTC	CASSQAGFGETQYF
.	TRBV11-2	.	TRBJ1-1	TGTGCCAGCAGCGTAGGGGTGGGAGCTTATGCTTTCTTT	CASSVGVGAYAFF
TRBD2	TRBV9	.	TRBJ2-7	TGTGCCAGCAGCGACCCTGCGAGAGCGGGAGGGCCGTTCGAGCAGTACTTC	CASSDPARAGGPFEQYF
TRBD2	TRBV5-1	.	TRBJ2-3	TGCGCCAGCAGCTTGGTAGCGGGGGAGGGGGATACGCAGTATTTT	CASSLVAGEGDTQYF
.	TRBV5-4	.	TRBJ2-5	TGTGCCAGCAGCTCCCAATACCCGGGGGAGACCCAGTACTTC	CASSSQYPGETQYF
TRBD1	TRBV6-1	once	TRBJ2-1	TGTGCCAGCACTCTAAGGGACAGAGACTACAATGAGCAGTTCTTC	CASTLRDRDYNEQFF
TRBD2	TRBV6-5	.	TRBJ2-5	TGTGCCAGCAGGCGACTAGCGGGGTCTCAAGAGACCCAGTACTTC	CASRRLAGSQETQYF
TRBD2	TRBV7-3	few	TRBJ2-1	TGTGCCAGCAGCCATCCGGGGGGGCCGAATGAGCAGTTCTTC	CASSHPGGPNEQFF
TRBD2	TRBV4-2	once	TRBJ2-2	TGTGCCAGCAGCCAGACGGCTAGCGGGGTCCCCGGGGAGCTGTTTTTT	CASSQTASGVPGELFF
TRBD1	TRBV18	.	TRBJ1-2	TGTGCCAGCTCACCATTCCGAGACAGGGGCTATGGCTACACCTTC	CASSPFRDRGYGYTF
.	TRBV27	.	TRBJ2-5	TGTGCCAGCAGGGACTCCTATGGACGGGAGACCCAGTACTTC	CASRDSYGRETQYF
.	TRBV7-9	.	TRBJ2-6	TGTGCCAGCAGCTCGCGGGGGGCCAACGTCCTGACTTTC	CASSSRGANVLTF
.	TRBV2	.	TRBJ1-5	TGTGCCAGCAGTGAAGGGTACAGGGACAATCAGCCCCAGCATTTT	CASSEGYRDNQPQHF
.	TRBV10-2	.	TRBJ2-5	TGCGCCAGCAGTGAACTTTCCAAAGAGACCCAGTACTTC	CASSELSKETQYF
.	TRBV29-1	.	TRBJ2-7	TGCAGCGTCGCCGGACAGTCCTACGAGCAGTACTTC	CSVAGQSYEQYF
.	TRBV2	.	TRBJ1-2	TGTGCCAGCTCCGGACAGTTGAACTATGGCTACACCTTC	CASSGQLNYGYTF
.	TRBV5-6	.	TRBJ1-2	TGTGCCAGCAGCTTAGACAGCTATGGCTACACCTTC	CASSLDSYGYTF
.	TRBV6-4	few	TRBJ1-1	TGTGCCAGCGCCCGGGAGGCGGCGAACACTGAAGCTTTCTTT	CASAREAANTEAFF